Listed below are T cell receptor beta chains from one sample, sequenced in a study of cytomegalovirus exposure and HLA in healthy donors. Profiling relied on immunoSEQ multiplex PCR, and the TCRdb table lists in-frame clones only, not all of them. The sample includes 65,000 to 100,000 clones, 79% seen only once; the top ten take around 15%. Material: PBMCs. These receptors were taken from a middle-aged woman in good health and CMV-seropositive. Each CDR3 is given without its conserved first and last residue. Some rows have no size entry. The others give once, few or many, or a class for an expanded clone.

abundance: -
v_gene: TRBV7-8
len: 14
CDR3aa: ASSLVRGRENSPLH

abundance: few
v_gene: TRBV10-2
len: 11
CDR3aa: ASAQGGPTEAF

abundance: -
v_gene: TRBV30
len: 11
CDR3aa: AWRRQGIGELF

abundance: once
v_gene: TRBV4-1
len: 13
CDR3aa: ASNFNGRKIYEQY

abundance: -
v_gene: TRBV7-8
len: 11
CDR3aa: ASTRQDSYEQY

abundance: -
v_gene: TRBV10-3
len: 15
CDR3aa: AISEEGLAGFKNIQY

abundance: -
v_gene: TRBV19
len: 13
CDR3aa: ASSGTGTVYTEAF

abundance: -
v_gene: TRBV6-1
len: 13
CDR3aa: ASSKQGPGNQPQH

abundance: -
v_gene: TRBV7-2
len: 16
CDR3aa: ASRSGGAGSSGANVLT

abundance: -
v_gene: TRBV7-2
len: 14
CDR3aa: ASSWKTGPNNTEAF

abundance: -
v_gene: TRBV11-2
len: 9
CDR3aa: ASSAGTEAF

abundance: -
v_gene: TRBV4-1
len: 12
CDR3aa: ASSLGPEGTEAF

abundance: few
v_gene: TRBV30
len: 10
CDR3aa: AWSLSGNTIY

abundance: -
v_gene: TRBV2
len: 13
CDR3aa: ASRQGANSGNTIY

abundance: -
v_gene: TRBV15
len: 11
CDR3aa: ATSSGPNQPQH

abundance: few
v_gene: TRBV5-1
len: 11
CDR3aa: ASSLRVDEKLF

abundance: once
v_gene: TRBV9
len: 14
CDR3aa: ASSPRTGSSYNEQF

abundance: -
v_gene: TRBV7-2
len: 16
CDR3aa: ASSPSPGALLTNTEAF

abundance: -
v_gene: TRBV12-2
len: 15
CDR3aa: ASRLRRSGKVTDTQY

abundance: few
v_gene: TRBV29-1
len: 9
CDR3aa: SVQGGYGYT

abundance: -
v_gene: TRBV4-2
len: 14
CDR3aa: ASSQDATGGYYGYT

abundance: few
v_gene: TRBV7-6
len: 9
CDR3aa: ASSRNGGYT

abundance: -
v_gene: TRBV30
len: 13
CDR3aa: AWGPDRVRAYEQY

abundance: -
v_gene: TRBV11-3
len: 13
CDR3aa: ASSLDRGLTDTQY

abundance: -
v_gene: TRBV5-1
len: 14
CDR3aa: ASSLGTSSGSDEQF

abundance: once
v_gene: TRBV25-1
len: 13
CDR3aa: ASSALGTAATEAF

abundance: -
v_gene: TRBV7-6
len: 11
CDR3aa: ASSGDRNEKLF

abundance: -
v_gene: TRBV5-1
len: 11
CDR3aa: ASSQTPGDIQY

abundance: -
v_gene: TRBV27
len: 12
CDR3aa: ASSLAWDSYGYT

abundance: -
v_gene: TRBV25-1
len: 10
CDR3aa: ASSAGLYGYT

abundance: once
v_gene: TRBV4-1
len: 13
CDR3aa: ASSQGGQGPYEQY

abundance: -
v_gene: TRBV7-8
len: 19
CDR3aa: ASSLRKQVNLLHGGNQPQH

abundance: few
v_gene: TRBV19
len: 13
CDR3aa: ASSATTGSGTEAF

abundance: -
v_gene: TRBV30
len: 11
CDR3aa: ATTGLQGDTIY

abundance: -
v_gene: TRBV23-1
len: 14
CDR3aa: ASSQFWEGLKETQY

abundance: once
v_gene: TRBV27
len: 16
CDR3aa: AVKGPGQGGVGGEGYT

abundance: -
v_gene: TRBV29-1
len: 11
CDR3aa: SVIAGGPIFQY

abundance: -
v_gene: TRBV5-4
len: 11
CDR3aa: ASSFNDGLGGF

abundance: few
v_gene: TRBV7-8
len: 14
CDR3aa: ASSLGLADSSYEQY

abundance: few
v_gene: TRBV6-6
len: 8
CDR3aa: ASGGRMFF

abundance: once
v_gene: TRBV6-1
len: 11
CDR3aa: ASSESTGFEQY

abundance: -
v_gene: TRBV2
len: 11
CDR3aa: ASTQGPRGKAF

abundance: -
v_gene: TRBV12-5
len: 9
CDR3aa: ASGLRQTIY

abundance: once
v_gene: TRBV9
len: 13
CDR3aa: ASNPGQRSYNEQF

abundance: -
v_gene: TRBV6-1
len: 9
CDR3aa: VGGSSYEQY

abundance: -
v_gene: TRBV25-1
len: 14
CDR3aa: ASKGTRDTPNYGYT

abundance: -
v_gene: TRBV5-6
len: 13
CDR3aa: ASSLEGLAGNEQF

abundance: -
v_gene: TRBV7-9
len: 10
CDR3aa: ASSILENEQF